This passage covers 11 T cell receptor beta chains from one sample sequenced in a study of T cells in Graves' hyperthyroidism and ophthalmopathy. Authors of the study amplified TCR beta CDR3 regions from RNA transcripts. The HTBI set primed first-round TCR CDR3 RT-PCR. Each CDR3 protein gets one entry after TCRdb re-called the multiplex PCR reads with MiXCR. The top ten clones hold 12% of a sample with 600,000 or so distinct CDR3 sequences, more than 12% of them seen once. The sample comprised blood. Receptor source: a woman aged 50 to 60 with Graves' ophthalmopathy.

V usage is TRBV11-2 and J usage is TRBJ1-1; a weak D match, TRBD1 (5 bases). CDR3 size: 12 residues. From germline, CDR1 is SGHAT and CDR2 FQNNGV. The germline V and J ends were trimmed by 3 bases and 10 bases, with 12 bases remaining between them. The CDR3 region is CASSFTTGGAFF. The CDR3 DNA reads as TGTGCCAGCAGCTTTACGACCGGGGGAGCTTTCTTT.

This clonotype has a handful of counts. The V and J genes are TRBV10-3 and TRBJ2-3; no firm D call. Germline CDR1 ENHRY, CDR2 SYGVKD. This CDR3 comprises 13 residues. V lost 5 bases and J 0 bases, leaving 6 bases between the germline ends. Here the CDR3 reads CAISNPSTDTQYF. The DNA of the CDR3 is TGTGCCATCAGTAATCCTAGCACAGATACGCAGTATTTT.

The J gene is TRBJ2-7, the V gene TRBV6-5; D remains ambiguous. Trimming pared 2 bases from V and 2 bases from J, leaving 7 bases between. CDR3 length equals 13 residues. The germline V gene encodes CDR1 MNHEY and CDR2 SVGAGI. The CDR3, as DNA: TGTGCCAGCAGTTACCGACAAACCTACGAGCAGTACTTC. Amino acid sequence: CASSYRQTYEQYF.

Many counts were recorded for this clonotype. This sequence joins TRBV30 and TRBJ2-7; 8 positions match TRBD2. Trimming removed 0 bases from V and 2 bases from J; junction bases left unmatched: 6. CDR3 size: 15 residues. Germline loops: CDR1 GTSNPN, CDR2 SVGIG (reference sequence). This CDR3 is CAWSVLTSVAYEQYF. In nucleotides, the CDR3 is TGTGCCTGGAGTGTACTGACTAGCGTGGCCTACGAGCAGTACTTC.

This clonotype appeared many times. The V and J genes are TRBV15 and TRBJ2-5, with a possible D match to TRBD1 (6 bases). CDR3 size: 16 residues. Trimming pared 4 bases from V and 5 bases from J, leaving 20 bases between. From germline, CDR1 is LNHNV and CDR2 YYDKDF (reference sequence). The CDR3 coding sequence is TGTGCCACCAGCACCCTAGGCAGGGGTGGCCTCGAGACCCAGTACTTC. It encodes CATSTLGRGGLETQYF. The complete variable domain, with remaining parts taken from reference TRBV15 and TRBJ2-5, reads DAMVIQNPRYQVTQFGKPVTLSCSQTLNHNVMYWYQQKSSQAPKLLFHYYDKDFNNEADTPDNFQSRRPNTSFCFLDIRSPGLGDTAMYLCATSTLGRGGLETQYFGPGTRLLVL.

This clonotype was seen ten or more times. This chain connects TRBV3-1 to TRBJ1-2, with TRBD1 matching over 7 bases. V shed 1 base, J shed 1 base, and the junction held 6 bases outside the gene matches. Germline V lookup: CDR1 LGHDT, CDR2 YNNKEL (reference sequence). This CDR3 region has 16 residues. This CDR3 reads CASSQAKTGSNYGYTF. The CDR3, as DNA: TGTGCCAGCAGCCAAGCGAAGACAGGGAGTAACTATGGCTACACCTTC.

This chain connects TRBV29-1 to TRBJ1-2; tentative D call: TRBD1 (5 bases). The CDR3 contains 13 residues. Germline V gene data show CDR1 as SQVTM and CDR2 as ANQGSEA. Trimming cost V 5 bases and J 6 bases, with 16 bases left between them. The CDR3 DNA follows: TGCAGCGTTAATTCGGGGGGTACTCATGGCTACACCTTC. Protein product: CSVNSGGTHGYTF. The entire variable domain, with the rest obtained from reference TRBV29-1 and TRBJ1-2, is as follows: SAVISQKPSRDICQRGTSLTIQCQVDSQVTMMFWYRQQPGQSLTLIATANQGSEATYESGFVIDKFPISRPNLTFSTLTVSNMSPEDSSIYLCSVNSGGTHGYTFGSGTRLTVV.

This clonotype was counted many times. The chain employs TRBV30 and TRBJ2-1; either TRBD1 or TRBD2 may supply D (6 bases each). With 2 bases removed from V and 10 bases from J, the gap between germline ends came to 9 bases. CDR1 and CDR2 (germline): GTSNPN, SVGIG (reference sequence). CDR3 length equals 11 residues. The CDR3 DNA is TGTGCCTGGAGTCGGGGGACAGAGCAGTTCTTC. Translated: CAWSRGTEQFF.

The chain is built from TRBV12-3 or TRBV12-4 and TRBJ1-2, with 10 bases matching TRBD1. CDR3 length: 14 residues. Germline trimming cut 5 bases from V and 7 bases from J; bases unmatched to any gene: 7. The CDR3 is CASSIRQGAGGYTF. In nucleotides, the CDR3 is TGTGCCAGCAGTATCCGACAGGGGGCTGGTGGCTACACCTTC.

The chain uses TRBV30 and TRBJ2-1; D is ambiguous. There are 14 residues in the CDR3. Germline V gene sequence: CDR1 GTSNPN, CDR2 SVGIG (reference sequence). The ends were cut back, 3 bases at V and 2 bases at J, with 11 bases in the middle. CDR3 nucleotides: TGTGCCTGGAGAGTCCCCGGCACCTACAATGAGCAGTTCTTC. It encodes CAWRVPGTYNEQFF.

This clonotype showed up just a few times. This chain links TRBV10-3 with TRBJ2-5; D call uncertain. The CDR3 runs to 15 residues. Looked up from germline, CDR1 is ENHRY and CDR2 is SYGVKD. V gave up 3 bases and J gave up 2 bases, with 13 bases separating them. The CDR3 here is CAISDSRVEQETQYF. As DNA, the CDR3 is TGTGCCATCAGTGATTCCCGGGTGGAACAAGAGACCCAGTACTTC.